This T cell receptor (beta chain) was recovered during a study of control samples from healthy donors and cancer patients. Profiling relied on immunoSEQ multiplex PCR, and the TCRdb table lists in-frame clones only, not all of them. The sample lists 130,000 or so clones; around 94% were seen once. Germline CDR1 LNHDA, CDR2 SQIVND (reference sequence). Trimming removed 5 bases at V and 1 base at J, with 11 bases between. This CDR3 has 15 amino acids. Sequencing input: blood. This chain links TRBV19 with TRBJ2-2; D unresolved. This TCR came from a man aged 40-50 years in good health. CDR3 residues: CASSSSVGNTGELFF. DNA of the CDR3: TGTGCCAGTAGTTCATCAGTTGGGAACACCGGGGAGCTGTTTTTT. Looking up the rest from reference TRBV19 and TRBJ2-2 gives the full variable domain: DGGITQSPKYLFRKEGQNVTLSCEQNLNHDAMYWYRQDPGQGLRLIYYSQIVNDFQKGDIAEGYSVSREKKESFPLTVTSAQKNPTAFYLCASSSSVGNTGELFFGEGSRLTVL.